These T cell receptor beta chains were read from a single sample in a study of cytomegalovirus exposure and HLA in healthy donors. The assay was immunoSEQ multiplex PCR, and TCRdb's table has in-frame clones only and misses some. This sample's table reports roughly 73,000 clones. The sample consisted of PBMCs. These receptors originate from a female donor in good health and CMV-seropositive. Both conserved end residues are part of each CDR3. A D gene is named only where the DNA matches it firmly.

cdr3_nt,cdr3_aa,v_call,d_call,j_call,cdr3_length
TGTGCCAGCAGTTTAATGTCTAGCGGCGCCTACGAGCAGTACTTC,CASSLMSSGAYEQYF,TRBV28,TRBD2,TRBJ2-7,15
TGTGCCAGTAGTACAGGGACACCGTATAATTCACCCCTCCACTTT,CASSTGTPYNSPLHF,TRBV19,NA,TRBJ1-6,15
TGTGCCAGCAGCTACGCGGGACGGGTTAACACTGAAGCTTTCTTT,CASSYAGRVNTEAFF,TRBV7-8,NA,TRBJ1-1,15
TGTGCCAGCAGCTTATTTAGGACAGGGAATGGCTACACCTTC,CASSLFRTGNGYTF,TRBV7-2,TRBD1,TRBJ1-2,14
TGTGCCAGAACCCCCCCACTAGGATCAGGCTACGAGCAGTACTTC,CARTPPLGSGYEQYF,TRBV5-3,NA,TRBJ2-7,15
TGCGCCAGCAGTGAGTCGACTCGGGGAGGGGATGGCTACACCTTC,CASSESTRGGDGYTF,TRBV10-2,NA,TRBJ1-2,15
TGTGCCAGCAGCTTATTGGACGGGACAGAAGCTTTCTTT,CASSLLDGTEAFF,TRBV2,NA,TRBJ1-1,13
TGTGCCAGCAGTTACGGCAGGGGTGAAAAACTGTTTTTT,CASSYGRGEKLFF,TRBV6-6,NA,TRBJ1-4,13
TGCGCCAGCAGCCAAGATGCAGGGACAGAGTATGGCTACACCTTC,CASSQDAGTEYGYTF,TRBV4-1,TRBD1,TRBJ1-2,15
TGTGCCAGCAGTTTAGACAGCCTCACTAACTATGGCTACACCTTC,CASSLDSLTNYGYTF,TRBV27,NA,TRBJ1-2,15
TGTGCCAGCAGACAGGGGGAGGGGCTTGGCAATCAGCCCCAGCATTTT,CASRQGEGLGNQPQHF,TRBV6-6,TRBD1,TRBJ1-5,16
TGTGCCTATAGGACAGGGGTCTCTGGCTACACCTTC,CAYRTGVSGYTF,TRBV2,TRBD1,TRBJ1-2,12
TGTGCCACCAGCAGAGATCAACGCGAAGCCACAGGGGGTGGCTACACCTTC,CATSRDQREATGGGYTF,TRBV15,TRBD1,TRBJ1-2,17
TGCGCCAGCAGCCCGAGCGCAGGGGTAGGTGAAAAACTGTTTTTT,CASSPSAGVGEKLFF,TRBV4-1,NA,TRBJ1-4,15
TGTGCCAGCAGAAGGACTAGCGGGGGGGCCAACGAGCAGTACTTC,CASRRTSGGANEQYF,TRBV6-5,TRBD2,TRBJ2-7,15